Shown below are 24 T cell receptor beta chains from a single sample sequenced in a study of radiotherapy plus CTLA-4 blockade in lung cancer. Only in-frame clones appear in the TCRdb table, and some are missing; sequencing was by immunoSEQ multiplex PCR. Among 49,000 or so clones, 70% to 80% were seen once, and the ten largest hold roughly 7.6%. The source was peripheral blood, collected from a patient treated with radiotherapy plus ipilimumab. The receptors stem from a human donor with non-small cell lung cancer who had stable disease on radiotherapy plus ipilimumab.

The CDR3 protein is CASSDRRETQYF. The CDR3 DNA sequence: TGTGCCAGCAGTGATCGAAGGGAGACCCAGTACTTC. V usage is TRBV2 and J usage is TRBJ2-5; D is ambiguous. V shed 3 bases and J shed 5 bases, with 7 bases lying between them. From germline, CDR1 is SNHLY and CDR2 FYNNEI. The length of the CDR3 is 12 residues. Drawing the rest from reference TRBV2 and TRBJ2-5, the complete variable domain is EPEVTQTPSHQVTQMGQEVILRCVPISNHLYFYWYRQILGQKVEFLVSFYNNEISEKSEIFDDQFSVERPDGSNFTLKIRSTKLEDSAMYFCASSDRRETQYFGPGTRLLVL.

The chain combines TRBV5-1 with TRBJ2-3; D is possibly TRBD1 (6 bases). Trimming removed 5 bases at V and 0 bases at J, with 13 bases between. CDR1 and CDR2 from the germline V gene are SGHRS and YFSETQ. The CDR3 is 15 residues long. The CDR3 DNA follows: TGCGCCAGCAGTCCAGGGGTAATTAGCACAGATACGCAGTATTTT. It is translated as CASSPGVISTDTQYF.

The chain carries TRBV5-1 and TRBJ2-2; D gene ambiguous. The CDR3 contains 15 residues. Trimming removed 0 bases at V and 2 bases at J, with 8 bases between. Germline CDR1 SGHRS, CDR2 YFSETQ. CDR3 residues: CASSLGYRNTGELFF. The CDR3 bases are TGCGCCAGCAGCTTGGGGTATCGCAACACCGGGGAGCTGTTTTTT. Combining the CDR3 with reference TRBV5-1 and TRBJ2-2 gives the whole variable domain KAGVTQTPRYLIKTRGQQVTLSCSPISGHRSVSWYQQTPGQGLQFLFEYFSETQRNKGNFPGRFSGRQFSNSRSEMNVSTLELGDSALYLCASSLGYRNTGELFFGEGSRLTVL.

The V and J genes are TRBV13 and TRBJ1-2; TRBD1 might be the D (5 bases). This CDR3 comprises 15 residues. V lost 0 bases to trimming and J lost 2 bases, with 10 bases between them. CDR1 is PRHDT, CDR2 FYEKMQ, per germline (reference sequence). In nucleotides, the CDR3 is TGTGCCAGCAGCTTAGGGGGGGAGGGCAACTATGGCTACACCTTC. Protein sequence: CASSLGGEGNYGYTF.

This chain joins TRBV2 and TRBJ1-2; D gene unclear. Germline V CDR1 and CDR2: SNHLY, FYNNEI. V dropped 11 bases and J dropped 7 bases, with 17 bases sitting between them. The CDR3 sequence is 12 residues long. The CDR3: CAGRLYSGGYTF. The CDR3 nucleotides read TGTGCCGGAAGACTCTACTCCGGTGGCTACACCTTC.

This chain connects TRBV5-5 to TRBJ1-1; the D is unclear. Germline lookup yields CDR1 SGHKS and CDR2 YYEKEE (reference sequence). Trimming removed 1 base from V and 3 bases from J, with 16 bases in between. The CDR3 is made up of 16 amino acids. The CDR3 is CASSLYSGSADTEAFF. The DNA of the CDR3 is TGTGCCAGCAGCTTGTACTCGGGCAGCGCGGACACTGAAGCTTTCTTT.

The chain is built from TRBV18 and TRBJ1-5; possible D gene TRBD1, 6 bases. CDR3 size: 16 residues. V gave up 3 bases and J gave up 1 base, with 13 bases separating them. Germline V gene sequence: CDR1 KGHSH, CDR2 LQKENI. In nucleotides, the CDR3 is TGTGCCAGCTCACCTGAGTCCGGGACAAGCAATCAGCCCCAGCATTTT. This codes for CASSPESGTSNQPQHF.

This chain joins TRBV18 and TRBJ1-2; TRBD1 might be the D (6 bases). CDR1 and CDR2 from the germline V gene are KGHSH and LQKENI. V was shortened by 4 bases and J by 4 bases, with 13 bases between the two germline ends. The CDR3 loop spans 14 amino acids. CDR3 loop: CASSLRGGGYGYTF. In DNA form, the CDR3 reads TGTGCCAGCTCACTGCGTGGGGGCGGCTATGGCTACACCTTC.

This clone appeared a few times. The CDR3 spells CASSQEPGGEFGELFF. DNA of the CDR3: TGCGCCAGCAGCCAAGAACCAGGGGGGGAGTTTGGGGAGCTGTTTTTT. The V and J genes are TRBV4-1 and TRBJ2-2, with D possibly being TRBD1 or TRBD2 (7 bases each). V lost 0 bases, J lost 8 bases, and 16 bases lay in between. From germline, CDR1 is MGHRA and CDR2 YSYEKL. This CDR3 contains 16 residues.

This chain connects TRBV10-2 to TRBJ2-2; 9 bases match TRBD1. J was trimmed by 0 bases and V by 8 bases; bases with no gene match: 16. CDR1 and CDR2 (germline): WSHSY, SAAADI. The CDR3 is made up of 19 amino acids. CDR3 residues: CASLYGTGIFVPNTGELFF. CDR3 DNA sequence: TGCGCCAGCCTTTACGGGACAGGGATCTTTGTCCCGAACACCGGGGAGCTGTTTTTT.

The chain combines TRBV7-8 with TRBJ1-1; no firm D call. The CDR3 is made up of 15 amino acids. Germline V lookup: CDR1 SGHVS, CDR2 FQNEAQ. V dropped 1 base and J dropped 1 base, with 10 bases sitting between them. CDR3 residues: CASSLEVRRNTEAFF. CDR3 coding DNA: TGTGCCAGCAGCTTAGAGGTCAGGAGGAACACTGAAGCTTTCTTT. Drawing the rest from reference TRBV7-8 and TRBJ1-1, the complete variable domain is GAGVSQSPRYKVAKRGQDVALRCDPISGHVSLFWYQQALGQGPEFLTYFQNEAQLDKSGLPSDRFFAERPEGSVSTLKIQRTQQEDSAVYLCASSLEVRRNTEAFFGQGTRLTVV.

This rearrangement joins TRBV23-1 to TRBJ1-1, with 8 bases lining up with TRBD1. TRBV23-1 is known as an ORF, though its function is uncertain. V was clipped by 0 bases and J by 0 bases; unmatched bases: 6. The CDR3 loop spans 17 amino acids. CDR3 sequence (DNA): TGCGCCAGCAGTCAATCGGCCAGGGGGCAGGTGAACACTGAAGCTTTCTTT. Its translation is CASSQSARGQVNTEAFF.

This chain uses TRBV4-1 with TRBJ1-5; the D is unclear. Per the germline V gene, CDR1 is MGHRA and CDR2 is YSYEKL. Trimming took 1 base from V and 0 from J, leaving 7 bases between them. The CDR3 has 15 amino acids. The CDR3 loop is CASSQARDSNQPQHF. The CDR3 coding sequence is TGCGCCAGCAGCCAAGCTAGAGATAGCAATCAGCCCCAGCATTTT.

The chain joins TRBV27 to TRBJ2-6, with D possibly TRBD2 on 5 matching bases. The V end lost 6 bases, the J end lost 2 bases, and 14 bases lay between the germline ends. In germline, CDR1 is MNHEY, CDR2 SMNVEV (reference sequence). This CDR3 spans 16 amino acids. DNA for the CDR3: TGTGCCAGCAGATGGGTGAGGGCGGCTGGGGCCAACGTCCTGACTTTC. Translation gives CASRWVRAAGANVLTF.

V and J are TRBV27 and TRBJ1-5; weak D call: TRBD1 (6 bases). V was cut by 5 bases and J by 3 bases, with 11 bases left in between. Germline CDR1 and CDR2: MNHEY and SMNVEV (reference sequence). The CDR3 has 14 amino acids. The CDR3 region has the DNA TGTGCCAGCAGTGGCAGGGGTTACAATCAGCCCCAGCATTTT. Translation: CASSGRGYNQPQHF.

The V call is TRBV29-1, the J call TRBJ1-3, with a tentative D call TRBD1 (5 bases). Trimming pared 6 bases from V and 4 bases from J, leaving 22 bases between. This CDR3 has 16 residues. Germline CDR1 reads SQVTM; CDR2 reads ANQGSEA. CDR3 DNA sequence: TGCAGCGTCCAGATCGGTGCGGCAGGGCCGGGAAACACCATATATTTT. Amino acid sequence: CSVQIGAAGPGNTIYF.

The chain joins TRBV7-3 to TRBJ2-1; 11 nucleotides agree with TRBD2. CDR3 length equals 17 residues. The germline V gene has CDR1 SGHTA and CDR2 FQGTGA. V shed 5 bases and J 4 bases; nucleotides not matched to a gene: 10. Written as DNA, the CDR3 is TGTGCCAGCAGCCTTAGCGGGGGGGCTCCCTTGTACAATGAGCAGTTCTTC. Its translation: CASSLSGGAPLYNEQFF.

The chain employs TRBV6-1 and TRBJ1-1; 7 bases agree with TRBD1. This CDR3 is built from 14 residues. CDR1 MNHNS and CDR2 SASEGT come from the germline V gene. V lost 6 bases and J lost 2; bases outside the gene matches: 6. The CDR3 here is CASRRGTANTEAFF. The CDR3 DNA follows: TGTGCCAGCAGACGCGGGACAGCTAACACTGAAGCTTTCTTT.

The chain combines TRBV13 with TRBJ2-7, with D perhaps TRBD1 (6 bases). The CDR3 sequence is 14 residues long. Deletions cut 5 bases from V and 0 bases from J, with 11 bases between. Per germline, CDR1 PRHDT and CDR2 FYEKMQ (reference sequence). The DNA for the CDR3 is TGTGCCAGCAGCCGGACAGACCACTCCTACGAGCAGTACTTC. This gives the protein CASSRTDHSYEQYF.

The chain links TRBV7-2 to TRBJ2-2; 10 nucleotides match TRBD1. With V trimmed by 5 bases and J by 7 bases, 10 bases remained unmatched. This CDR3 comprises 16 residues. Germline-derived CDR1 and CDR2 are SGHTA and FQGNSA. The DNA for the CDR3 is TGTGCCAGCAGCCTGGGACCGGGACAGGGGAACGGGGAGCTGTTTTTT. Protein product: CASSLGPGQGNGELFF. The full variable domain, completed using reference TRBV7-2 and TRBJ2-2, is GAGVSQSPSNKVTEKGKDVELRCDPISGHTALYWYRQSLGQGLEFLIYFQGNSAPDKSGLPSDRFSAERTGGSVSTLTIQRTQQEDSAVYLCASSLGPGQGNGELFFGEGSRLTVL.

This clone was seen once. The chain joins TRBV4-1 to TRBJ1-6; TRBD1 matches 7 bases. This CDR3 spans 16 amino acids. Per the germline V gene, CDR1 is MGHRA and CDR2 is YSYEKL. V gave up 6 bases and J gave up 9 bases; unmatched junction bases: 14. In nucleotides, the CDR3 is TGCGCCAGCAGTAGAACAGGGGTATCTCAAATTTCACCCCTCCACTTT. Protein: CASSRTGVSQISPLHF.

Only a few counts were recorded for this clone. The J gene is TRBJ1-6, the V gene TRBV2; a weak D match, TRBD1 (5 bases). Germline V gene lookup returns CDR1 SNHLY and CDR2 FYNNEI. Trimming left V 7 bases short and J 13 bases short, with 17 bases between. The length of the CDR3 is 13 residues. CDR3 residues: CASITGQGHPLHF. The CDR3 region has the DNA TGTGCCAGCATCACCGGTCAGGGCCATCCCCTCCACTTT.

Comment on this clone: Its ends do not fully match the called genes, so a read error is possible. This chain joins TRBV27 and TRBJ1-1; 8 bases agree with TRBD1. Germline values: CDR1 MNHEY, CDR2 SMNVEV (reference sequence). CDR3 length: 13 amino acids. The chain's CDR3 is CASTLGEQGEVFF. Written as DNA, the CDR3 is TGTGCCAGCACCCTAGGGGAACAGGGGGAAGTTTTCTTT.

This clone appeared a few times. This sequence joins TRBV19 and TRBJ2-5; D may be TRBD1 or TRBD2 (6 bases each). The germline V gene encodes CDR1 LNHDA and CDR2 SQIVND (reference sequence). Trimming stripped 6 bases from V and 5 bases from J, with 19 bases between. This CDR3 spans 15 amino acids. CDR3 in DNA: TGTGCCAGTAGCACGCTGATGGGGGGCAGGGAGACCCAGTACTTC. Its translation is CASSTLMGGRETQYF.